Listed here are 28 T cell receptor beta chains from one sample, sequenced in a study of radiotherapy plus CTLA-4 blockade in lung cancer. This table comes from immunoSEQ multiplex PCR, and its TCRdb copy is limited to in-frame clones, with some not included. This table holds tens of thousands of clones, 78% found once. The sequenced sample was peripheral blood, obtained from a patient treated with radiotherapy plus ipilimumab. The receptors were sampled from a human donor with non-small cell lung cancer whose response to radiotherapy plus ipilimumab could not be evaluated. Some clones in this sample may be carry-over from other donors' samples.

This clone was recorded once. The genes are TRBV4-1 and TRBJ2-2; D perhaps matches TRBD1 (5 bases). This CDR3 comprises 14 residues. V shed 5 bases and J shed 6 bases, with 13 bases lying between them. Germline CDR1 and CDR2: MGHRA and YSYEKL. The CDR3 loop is CASSYQKGPGELFF. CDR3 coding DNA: TGCGCCAGCAGCTACCAAAAGGGGCCCGGGGAGCTGTTTTTT.

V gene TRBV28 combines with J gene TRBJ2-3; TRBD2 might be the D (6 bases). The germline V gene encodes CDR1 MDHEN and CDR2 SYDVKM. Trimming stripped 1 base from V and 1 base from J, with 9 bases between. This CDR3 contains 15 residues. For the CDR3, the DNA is TGTGCCAGCAGTTTATTGGGACTTGGCACAGATACGCAGTATTTT. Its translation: CASSLLGLGTDTQYF.

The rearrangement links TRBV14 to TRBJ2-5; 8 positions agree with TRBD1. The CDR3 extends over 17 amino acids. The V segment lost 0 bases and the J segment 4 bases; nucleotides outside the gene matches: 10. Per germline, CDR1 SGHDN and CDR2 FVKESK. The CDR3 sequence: CASSQDASGTGRETQYF. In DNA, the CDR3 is TGTGCCAGCAGCCAAGATGCCTCCGGGACAGGCCGAGAGACCCAGTACTTC.

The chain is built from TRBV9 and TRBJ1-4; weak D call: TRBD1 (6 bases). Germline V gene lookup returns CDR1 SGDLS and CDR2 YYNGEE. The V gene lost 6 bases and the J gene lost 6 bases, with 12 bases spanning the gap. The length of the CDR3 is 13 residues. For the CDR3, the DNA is TGTGCCAGCACCCGCAGGGGAGATGAAAAACTGTTTTTT. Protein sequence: CASTRRGDEKLFF.

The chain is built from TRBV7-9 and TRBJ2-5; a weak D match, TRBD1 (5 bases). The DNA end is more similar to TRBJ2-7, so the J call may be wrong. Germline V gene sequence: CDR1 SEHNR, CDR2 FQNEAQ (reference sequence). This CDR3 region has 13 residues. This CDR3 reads CASRIDSSYEQYF. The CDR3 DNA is TGTGCCAGCAGAATCGACAGTTCTTACGAGCAGTACTTC.

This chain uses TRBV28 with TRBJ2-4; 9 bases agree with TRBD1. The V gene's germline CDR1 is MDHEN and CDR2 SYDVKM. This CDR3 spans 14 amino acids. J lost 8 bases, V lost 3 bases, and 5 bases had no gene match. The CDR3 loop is CASSFSRQGDIQYF. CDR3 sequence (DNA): TGTGCCAGCAGTTTTTCTCGACAGGGGGACATTCAGTACTTC.

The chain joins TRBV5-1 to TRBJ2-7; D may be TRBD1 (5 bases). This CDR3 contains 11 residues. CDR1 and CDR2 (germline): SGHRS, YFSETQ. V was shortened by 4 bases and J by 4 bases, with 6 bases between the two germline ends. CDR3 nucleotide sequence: TGCGCCAGCAGCAAGGGGTACGAGCAGTACTTC. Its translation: CASSKGYEQYF.

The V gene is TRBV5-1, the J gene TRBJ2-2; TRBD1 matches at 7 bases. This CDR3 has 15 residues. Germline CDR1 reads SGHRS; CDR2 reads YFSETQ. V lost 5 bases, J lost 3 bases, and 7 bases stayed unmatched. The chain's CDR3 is CASSKGALDTGELFF. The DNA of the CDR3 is TGCGCCAGCAGTAAGGGGGCATTAGACACCGGGGAGCTGTTTTTT.

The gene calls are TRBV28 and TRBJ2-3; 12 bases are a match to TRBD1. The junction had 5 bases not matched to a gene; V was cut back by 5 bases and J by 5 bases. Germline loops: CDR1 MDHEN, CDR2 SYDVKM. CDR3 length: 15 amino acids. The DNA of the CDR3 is TGTGCCAGCAGTGGGGGACAGGGGGCGGGAGATACGCAGTATTTT. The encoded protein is CASSGGQGAGDTQYF.

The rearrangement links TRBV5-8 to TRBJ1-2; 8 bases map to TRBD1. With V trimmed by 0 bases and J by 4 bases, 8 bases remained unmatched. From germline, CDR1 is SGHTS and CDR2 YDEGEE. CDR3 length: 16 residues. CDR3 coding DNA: TGTGCCAGCAGCTTGGGCAGGGGGCGCGGTGGCTATGGCTACACCTTC. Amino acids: CASSLGRGRGGYGYTF.

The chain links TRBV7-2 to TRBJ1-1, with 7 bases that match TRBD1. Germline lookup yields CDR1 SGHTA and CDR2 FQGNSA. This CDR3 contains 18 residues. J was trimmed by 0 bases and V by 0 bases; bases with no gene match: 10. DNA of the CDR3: TGTGCCAGCAGCTTAGCCAGACCGGGACAGATTTTGAACACTGAAGCTTTCTTT. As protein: CASSLARPGQILNTEAFF. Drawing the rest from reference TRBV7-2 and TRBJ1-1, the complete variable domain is GAGVSQSPSNKVTEKGKDVELRCDPISGHTALYWYRQSLGQGLEFLIYFQGNSAPDKSGLPSDRFSAERTGGSVSTLTIQRTQQEDSAVYLCASSLARPGQILNTEAFFGQGTRLTVV.

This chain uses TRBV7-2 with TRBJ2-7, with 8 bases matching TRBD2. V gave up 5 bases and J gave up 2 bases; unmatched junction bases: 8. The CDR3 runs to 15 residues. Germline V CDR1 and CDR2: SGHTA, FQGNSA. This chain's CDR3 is CASSPLGRAAYEQYF. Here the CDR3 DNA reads TGTGCCAGCAGCCCCCTCGGGAGGGCAGCCTACGAGCAGTACTTC. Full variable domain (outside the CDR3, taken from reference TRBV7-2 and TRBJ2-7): GAGVSQSPSNKVTEKGKDVELRCDPISGHTALYWYRQSLGQGLEFLIYFQGNSAPDKSGLPSDRFSAERTGGSVSTLTIQRTQQEDSAVYLCASSPLGRAAYEQYFGPGTRLTVT.

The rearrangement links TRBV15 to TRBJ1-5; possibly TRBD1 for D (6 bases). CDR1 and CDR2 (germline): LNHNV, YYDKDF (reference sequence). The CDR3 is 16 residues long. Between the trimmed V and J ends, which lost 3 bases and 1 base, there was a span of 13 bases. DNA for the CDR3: TGTGCCACCAGCAGGCTACAGGGTGTCAGCAATCAGCCCCAGCATTTT. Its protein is CATSRLQGVSNQPQHF.

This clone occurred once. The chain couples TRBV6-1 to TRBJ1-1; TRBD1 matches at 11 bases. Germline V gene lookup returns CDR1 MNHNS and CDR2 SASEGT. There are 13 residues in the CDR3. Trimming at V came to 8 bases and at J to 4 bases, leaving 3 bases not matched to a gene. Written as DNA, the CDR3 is TGTGCCAGCGGCGGGACAGGGGGCACTGAAGCTTTCTTT. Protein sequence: CASGGTGGTEAFF.

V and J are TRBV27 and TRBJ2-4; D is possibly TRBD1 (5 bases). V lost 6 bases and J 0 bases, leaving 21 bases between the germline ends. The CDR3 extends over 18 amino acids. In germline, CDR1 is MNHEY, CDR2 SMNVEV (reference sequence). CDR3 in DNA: TGTGCCAGCAGCCCGTGGGCAGGGAAATTACTAGCCAAAAACATTCAGTACTTC. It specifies CASSPWAGKLLAKNIQYF.

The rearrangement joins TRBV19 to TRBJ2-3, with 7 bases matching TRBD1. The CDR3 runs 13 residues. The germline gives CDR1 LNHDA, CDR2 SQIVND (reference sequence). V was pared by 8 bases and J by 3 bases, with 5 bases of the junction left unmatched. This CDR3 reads CASAQGVTDTQYF. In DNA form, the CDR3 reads TGTGCCAGTGCTCAGGGGGTTACAGATACGCAGTATTTT.

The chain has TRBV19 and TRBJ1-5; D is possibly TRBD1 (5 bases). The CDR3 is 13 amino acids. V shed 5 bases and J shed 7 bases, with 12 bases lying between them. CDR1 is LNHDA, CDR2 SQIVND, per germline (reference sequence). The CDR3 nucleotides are TGTGCCAGTAGTGTGGACGGGGGACAGCCCCAGCATTTT. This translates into CASSVDGGQPQHF.

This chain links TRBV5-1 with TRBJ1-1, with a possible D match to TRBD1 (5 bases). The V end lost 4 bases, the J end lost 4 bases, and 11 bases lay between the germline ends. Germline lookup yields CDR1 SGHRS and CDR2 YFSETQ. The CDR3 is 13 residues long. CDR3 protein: CASSTFQGTEAFF. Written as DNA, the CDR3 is TGCGCCAGCAGCACCTTCCAGGGCACTGAAGCTTTCTTT.

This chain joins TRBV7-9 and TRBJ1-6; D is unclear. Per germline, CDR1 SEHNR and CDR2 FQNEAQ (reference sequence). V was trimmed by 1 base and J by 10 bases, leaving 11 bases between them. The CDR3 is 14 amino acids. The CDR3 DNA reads TGTGCCAGCAGCTTAGGTGACGGAGGATCACCCCTCCACTTT. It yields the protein CASSLGDGGSPLHF.

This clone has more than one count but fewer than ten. The CDR3 region has the DNA TGCAGCTCCCGCTTCAGGGATGGCTACACCTTC. This gives the protein CSSRFRDGYTF. The chain recombines TRBV29-1 with TRBJ1-2, with D perhaps TRBD1 (5 bases). CDR1 and CDR2 (germline): SQVTM, ANQGSEA. The ends were cut back, 8 bases at V and 6 bases at J, with 13 bases in the middle. CDR3 length: 11 amino acids.

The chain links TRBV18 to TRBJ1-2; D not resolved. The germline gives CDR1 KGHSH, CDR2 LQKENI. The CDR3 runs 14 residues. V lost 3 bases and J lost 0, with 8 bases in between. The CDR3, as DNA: TGTGCCAGCTCACCTGTACCAGCTAACTATGGCTACACCTTC. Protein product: CASSPVPANYGYTF.

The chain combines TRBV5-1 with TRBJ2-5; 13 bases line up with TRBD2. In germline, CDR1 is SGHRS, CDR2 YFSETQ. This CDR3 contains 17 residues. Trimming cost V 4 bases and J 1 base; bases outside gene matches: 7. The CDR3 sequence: CASSPRLAGGLQETQYF. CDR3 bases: TGCGCCAGCAGCCCGAGACTAGCGGGGGGACTCCAAGAGACCCAGTACTTC.

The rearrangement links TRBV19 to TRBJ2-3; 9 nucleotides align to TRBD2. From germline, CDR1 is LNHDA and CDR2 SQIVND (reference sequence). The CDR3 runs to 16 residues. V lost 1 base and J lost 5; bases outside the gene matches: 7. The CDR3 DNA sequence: TGTGCCAGTAGTATAGGCGGGGGGGGCCCCGGAGATACGCAGTATTTT. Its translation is CASSIGGGGPGDTQYF.

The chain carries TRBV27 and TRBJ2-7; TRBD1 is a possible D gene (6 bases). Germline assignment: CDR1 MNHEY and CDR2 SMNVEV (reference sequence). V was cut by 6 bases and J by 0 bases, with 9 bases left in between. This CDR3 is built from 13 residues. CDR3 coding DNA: TGTGCCAGCAGAAAACAGGGCTCCTACGAGCAGTACTTC. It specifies CASRKQGSYEQYF.

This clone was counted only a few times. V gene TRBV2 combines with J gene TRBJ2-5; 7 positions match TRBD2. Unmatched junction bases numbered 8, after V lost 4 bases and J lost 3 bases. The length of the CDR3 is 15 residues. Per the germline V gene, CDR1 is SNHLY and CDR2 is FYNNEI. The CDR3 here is CASSGAVGGKETQYF. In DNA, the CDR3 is TGTGCCAGCAGTGGGGCCGTGGGAGGGAAAGAGACCCAGTACTTC.

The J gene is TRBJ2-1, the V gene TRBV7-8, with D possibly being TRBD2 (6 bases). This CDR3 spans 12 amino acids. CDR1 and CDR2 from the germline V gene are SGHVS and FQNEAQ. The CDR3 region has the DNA TGTGCAATTGCCGGGGGCTACAATGAGCAGTTCTTC. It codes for CAIAGGYNEQFF.

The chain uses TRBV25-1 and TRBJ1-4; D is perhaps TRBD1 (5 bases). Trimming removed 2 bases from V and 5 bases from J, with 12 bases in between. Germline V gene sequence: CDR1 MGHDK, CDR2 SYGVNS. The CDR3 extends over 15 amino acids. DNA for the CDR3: TGTGCCAGCAGTGAACATGGGGCCTTAAATGAAAAACTGTTTTTT. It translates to CASSEHGALNEKLFF.

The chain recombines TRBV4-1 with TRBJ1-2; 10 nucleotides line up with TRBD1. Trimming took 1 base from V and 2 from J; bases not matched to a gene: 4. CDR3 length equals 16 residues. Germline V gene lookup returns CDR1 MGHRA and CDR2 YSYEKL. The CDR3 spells CASSQGPGQGNYGYTF. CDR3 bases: TGCGCCAGCAGCCAAGGGCCGGGACAGGGGAACTATGGCTACACCTTC.